Below are 29 T cell receptor beta chains sequenced from a single sample in a study of T cells after yellow fever vaccination. Each CDR3 protein is one row after TCRdb ran MiXCR on the 5' RACE reads. The table shows about 75,000 distinct CDR3 sequences, with around 7.8% occurring only once. The sequencing used CD8+ T cells sorted from PBMCs, collected around 10 days after the first yellow fever vaccination. The receptors stem from a man between 18 and 29 years old who received the YFV17D yellow fever vaccine.

DNA of the CDR3: TGTGCCAGCAGCTTAACGGGCAGGGCCACCTACAATGAGCAGTTCTTC. This codes for CASSLTGRATYNEQFF. This rearrangement joins TRBV7-8 to TRBJ2-1, with D possibly matching TRBD1 (5 bases). This CDR3 contains 16 residues. The V end lost 2 bases, the J end lost 2 bases, and 13 bases lay between the germline ends. The germline V gene has CDR1 SGHVS and CDR2 FQNEAQ.

This clonotype was seen at least ten times. The chain combines TRBV7-9 with TRBJ2-7; no reliable D call. Deletions cut 3 bases from V and 3 bases from J, with 6 bases between. CDR1 is SEHNR, CDR2 FQNEAQ, per germline (reference sequence). The CDR3 loop spans 12 amino acids. CDR3 amino acids: CASSFGFYEQYF. The CDR3 nucleotides are TGTGCCAGCAGCTTCGGATTCTACGAGCAGTACTTC.

This clonotype appeared many times. V gene TRBV6-5 combines with J gene TRBJ1-5; D ambiguous. V shed 6 bases and J shed 5 bases, with 17 bases lying between them. The CDR3 sequence is 15 residues long. The germline gives CDR1 MNHEY, CDR2 SVGAGI. The CDR3 here is CASRKKVRVDQPQHF. The CDR3 DNA reads as TGTGCCAGCAGAAAAAAGGTGAGGGTAGATCAGCCCCAGCATTTT.

Details on this clonotype: A read error may explain this, as a much larger clone is one base away. J is TRBJ1-1 and V is TRBV12-3 or TRBV12-4; D is unresolved. Trimming stripped 3 bases from V and 7 bases from J, with 9 bases between. The length of the CDR3 is 12 residues. CDR3 sequence: CASSFGTLEAFF. The DNA for the CDR3 is TGTGCCAGCAGTTTTGGCACCCTTGAAGCTTTCTTT.

This clonotype has only a few counts. CDR3 residues: CASSEGRGGRGEKLFF. As DNA, the CDR3 is TGTGCCAGCAGTGAGGGGAGAGGGGGCAGGGGTGAAAAACTGTTTTTT. The chain couples TRBV2 to TRBJ1-4; 7 positions match TRBD1. CDR1 and CDR2 from the germline V gene are SNHLY and FYNNEI. V shed 3 bases and J 7 bases; nucleotides not matched to a gene: 11. The CDR3 length is 16 residues.

This clonotype has a count of ten or more. The rearrangement joins TRBV12-3 or TRBV12-4 to TRBJ2-6; 7 bases align to TRBD1. V gave up 6 bases and J gave up 2 bases; unmatched junction bases: 4. The length of the CDR3 is 15 residues. The CDR3, as DNA: TGTGCCAGCAGCCTTCAGGGGGCTGGGGCCAACGTCCTGACTTTC. It translates to CASSLQGAGANVLTF.

This clonotype has just a few counts. The chain joins TRBV7-6 to TRBJ2-3; D gene ambiguous. Trimming shortened V by 5 bases and J by 6 bases, and 9 bases separated the two germline ends. In germline, CDR1 is SGHVS, CDR2 FNYEAQ. The CDR3 spans 12 residues. CDR3: CASSPSGDTQYF. CDR3 nucleotides: TGTGCCAGCAGCCCGTCCGGGGATACGCAGTATTTT. Looking up the rest from reference TRBV7-6 and TRBJ2-3 gives the full variable domain: GAGVSQSPRYKVTKRGQDVALRCDPISGHVSLYWYRQALGQGPEFLTYFNYEAQQDKSGLPNDRFSAERPEGSISTLTIQRTEQRDSAMYRCASSPSGDTQYFGPGTRLTVL.

This clonotype was seen at least ten times. The gene calls are TRBV27 and TRBJ1-6; 9 positions agree with TRBD1. Germline V gene lookup returns CDR1 MNHEY and CDR2 SMNVEV (reference sequence). After removal of 5 bases from V and 7 bases from J, the junction contained 6 bases not matched to a gene. This CDR3 region has 15 residues. The CDR3 region is CASSNRGLGNSPLHF. In DNA form, the CDR3 reads TGTGCCAGCAGTAACAGGGGGCTAGGGAATTCACCCCTCCACTTT.

This clonotype was seen ten or more times. CDR3 sequence reads: CSVGKGTSYEQYF. In DNA form, the CDR3 reads TGCAGCGTTGGCAAAGGGACCTCCTACGAGCAGTACTTC. The chain couples TRBV29-1 to TRBJ2-7, with D perhaps given as TRBD1 or TRBD2 (5 bases each). Germline V gene sequence: CDR1 SQVTM, CDR2 ANQGSEA. The CDR3 extends over 13 amino acids. Between the trimmed V and J ends, which lost 4 bases and 0 bases, there was a span of 10 bases.

The table lists this clonotype with a few counts. V is TRBV6-2 or TRBV6-3 and J is TRBJ2-2; D gene uncertain. V was trimmed by 6 bases and J by 6 bases, leaving 17 bases between them. Germline-derived CDR1 and CDR2 are MNHEY and SVGEGT. This CDR3 has 15 amino acids. This CDR3 is CASSPPVDGPGELFF. In DNA form, the CDR3 reads TGTGCCAGCAGCCCCCCCGTAGACGGACCCGGGGAGCTGTTTTTT.

This clonotype was recorded many times. The rearrangement uses TRBV5-6 and TRBJ2-5; 9 nucleotides line up with TRBD2. This CDR3 has 16 amino acids. After removal of 0 bases from V and 1 base from J, the junction contained 4 bases not matched to a gene. Germline CDR1 is SGHDT and CDR2 is YYEEEE. CDR3 bases: TGTGCCAGCAGCTTGGCTAGCGGGATTCCCCAAGAGACCCAGTACTTC. This codes for CASSLASGIPQETQYF.

This clonotype was seen more than once but under ten times. The V gene is TRBV7-3, the J gene TRBJ2-2; possible D gene TRBD2, 6 bases. Germline loops: CDR1 SGHTA, CDR2 FQGTGA. Trimming cost V 5 bases and J 8 bases, with 21 bases left between them. This CDR3 spans 16 amino acids. CDR3 sequence (DNA): TGTGCCAGCAGCGCCTCGACTGGGAACGGGGGAGGGGAGCTGTTTTTT. Translating gives CASSASTGNGGGELFF.

This clonotype was detected many times. The chain employs TRBV5-1 and TRBJ2-1; D uncertain. V dropped 8 bases and J dropped 0 bases, with 6 bases sitting between them. The V gene's germline CDR1 is SGHRS and CDR2 YFSETQ. The CDR3 is 12 residues long. Here the CDR3 DNA reads TGCGCCAGTTGGAGCTCCTACAATGAGCAGTTCTTC. Amino acid sequence: CASWSSYNEQFF.

In this sample, this clonotype turned up many times. This chain connects TRBV9 to TRBJ1-2; D unclear. Trimming removed 0 bases from V and 4 bases from J, with 13 bases in between. There are 15 residues in the CDR3. Per the germline V gene, CDR1 is SGDLS and CDR2 is YYNGEE. CDR3 bases: TGTGCCAGCAGCGTAGGGTCCCAGAGCGCCTATGGCTACACCTTC. This gives the protein CASSVGSQSAYGYTF.

This chain links TRBV7-2 with TRBJ1-2; the D gene is possibly TRBD1 (5 bases). CDR3 length: 16 amino acids. The germline CDR1 and CDR2 sequences are SGHTA and FQGNSA. Deletions cut 7 bases from V and 7 bases from J, with 25 bases between. The CDR3 DNA is TGTGCCAGCACTCTAGGTGGGGTGGGGCGTGCAGGTGGCTACACCTTC. It codes for CASTLGGVGRAGGYTF.

The chain recombines TRBV6-5 with TRBJ2-5; D remains ambiguous. The ends were cut back, 4 bases at V and 5 bases at J, with 11 bases in the middle. The CDR3 is 13 amino acids. CDR1 and CDR2 from the germline V gene are MNHEY and SVGAGI. The CDR3 protein is CASSCPSLETQYF. The DNA of the CDR3 is TGTGCCAGCAGTTGTCCCTCTCTTGAGACCCAGTACTTC.

V is TRBV4-3 and J is TRBJ1-6; D remains ambiguous. Trimming took off 3 bases at V and 3 bases at J, with 12 bases between the two ends. The CDR3 extends over 16 amino acids. Germline CDR1 reads LGHNA; CDR2 reads YSLEER. The CDR3 DNA sequence: TGCGCCAGCAGCCAGCACAGAGGCAACTATAATTCACCCCTCCACTTT. It translates to CASSQHRGNYNSPLHF.

This clonotype came up many times. This CDR3 is CASSYSGISNTGELFF. The CDR3 coding sequence is TGTGCCAGCAGTTACTCAGGGATCTCGAACACCGGGGAGCTGTTTTTT. This chain joins TRBV6-2 or TRBV6-3 and TRBJ2-2; D gene uncertain. In germline, CDR1 is MNHEY, CDR2 SVGEGT. The CDR3 is made up of 16 amino acids. The V and J ends lost 0 bases and 0 bases respectively, with 8 bases between them.

Comment on this clonotype: A clone one base away is much larger, so this may be a read error. J is TRBJ2-6 and V is TRBV10-3; 9 bases fit TRBD1. Germline V gene data show CDR1 as ENHRY and CDR2 as SYGVKD. CDR3 size: 16 residues. CDR3 sequence (DNA): TGTGTCATCAGCGGGACAGGGCAAGGTGGGGCCAACGTCCTGACTTTC. Amino acid sequence: CVISGTGQGGANVLTF.

The gene calls are TRBV7-6 and TRBJ2-3; 11 bases map to TRBD2. CDR3 length: 16 residues. J gave up 1 base and V 3 bases, and 3 bases lay outside the gene matches. Germline loops: CDR1 SGHVS, CDR2 FNYEAQ. CDR3 in DNA: TGTGCCAGCAGCTTCGCGACTAGCGGGGGCACAGATACGCAGTATTTT. Residues: CASSFATSGGTDTQYF.

To note about this clonotype: A read error is possible here, since a much larger clone lies one base away. Here the CDR3 omits its conserved ending phenylalanine or tryptophan, so a read error is the likely source. DNA for the CDR3: TGTGCCAGCAGTTCGGGGGACTATGGCTACACCTTA. Its translation: CASSSGDYGYTL. The chain employs TRBV12-3 or TRBV12-4 and TRBJ1-2; D is perhaps TRBD1 (5 bases). The V gene lost 4 bases and the J gene lost 3 bases, with 6 bases spanning the gap. The CDR3 totals 12 residues.

As for this clonotype: A much larger clone differs by one base, so this may be a read error. The J gene is TRBJ2-2, the V gene TRBV5-6, with 7 bases matching TRBD2. There are 15 residues in the CDR3. Germline V lookup: CDR1 SGHDT, CDR2 YYEEEE. CDR3 DNA: TGTCCCAGCACGAGCGGGGAAACGAACACCGGGGAGCTGTTTTTT. Translated: CPSTSGETNTGELFF.

This clonotype was counted at least ten times. As DNA, the CDR3 is TGTGCCACCAGCAGTCGGGACGGCTCGGAGGAAAAACTGTTTTTT. Its protein is CATSSRDGSEEKLFF. V gene TRBV15 combines with J gene TRBJ1-4; tentative D call: TRBD1 (5 bases). This CDR3 region has 15 residues. Germline V gives CDR1 LNHNV, CDR2 YYDKDF (reference sequence). Trimming pared 3 bases from V and 8 bases from J, leaving 16 bases between.

To note about this clonotype: This may come from a read error, since a much larger clone is one base off. V gene TRBV13 combines with J gene TRBJ1-1, with 8 positions matching TRBD1. Germline V CDR1 and CDR2: PRHDT, FYEKMQ (reference sequence). Trimming at V came to 5 bases and at J to 6 bases, leaving 11 bases not matched to a gene. The length of the CDR3 is 15 residues. CDR3 protein: CASSHHGQGNAEAFF. The CDR3 DNA reads as TGTGCCAGCAGCCACCACGGACAGGGAAATGCTGAAGCTTTCTTT.

This clonotype came up a few times. The chain is built from TRBV27 and TRBJ1-2, with 11 bases identical to TRBD1. CDR3 length equals 15 residues. V dropped 4 bases and J dropped 7; count of bases not matched to a gene: 8. Germline CDR1 MNHEY, CDR2 SMNVEV (reference sequence). CDR3 region: CASSSSGQGVSGYTF. CDR3 coding DNA: TGTGCCAGCAGTTCCTCGGGACAGGGGGTGAGTGGCTACACCTTC.

This clonotype showed up many times. The chain carries TRBV10-3 and TRBJ2-1, with TRBD2 matching 9 bases. Germline CDR1 and CDR2: ENHRY and SYGVKD. The CDR3 is 15 amino acids. The trim removed 0 bases at V and 10 bases at J, leaving 7 bases unmatched. The CDR3, as DNA: TGTGCCATCAGTGAGTCTTCTAGCGGGGCCATAGAGCAGTTCTTC. It specifies CAISESSSGAIEQFF.

The chain is built from TRBV29-1 and TRBJ2-1; D is tentatively TRBD1 or TRBD2 (6 bases each). CDR1 and CDR2 (germline): SQVTM, ANQGSEA. Trimming shortened V by 8 bases and J by 8 bases, and 16 bases separated the two germline ends. CDR3 size: 12 residues. CDR3 protein: CSYTHGGYEQFF. The DNA for the CDR3 is TGCAGCTACACTCACGGGGGCTATGAGCAGTTCTTC.

This clonotype was seen more than once but under ten times. This chain uses TRBV7-8 with TRBJ2-1; D is unclear. This CDR3 is built from 13 residues. V lost 4 bases and J 7 bases, leaving 11 bases between the germline ends. From germline, CDR1 is SGHVS and CDR2 FQNEAQ. The CDR3 sequence is CASSSRIRNEQFF. The DNA for the CDR3 is TGTGCCAGCAGCTCACGGATCCGAAATGAGCAGTTCTTC. The full variable domain, completed using reference TRBV7-8 and TRBJ2-1, is GAGVSQSPRYKVAKRGQDVALRCDPISGHVSLFWYQQALGQGPEFLTYFQNEAQLDKSGLPSDRFFAERPEGSVSTLKIQRTQQEDSAVYLCASSSRIRNEQFFGPGTRLTVL.

This clonotype was observed at least ten times. The chain carries TRBV6-1 and TRBJ2-4, with 7 nucleotides matching TRBD1. V was pared by 5 bases and J by 5 bases, with 6 bases of the junction left unmatched. Germline lookup yields CDR1 MNHNS and CDR2 SASEGT. This CDR3 is 14 amino acids long. CDR3 sequence: CASSTGTEENIQYF. In DNA, the CDR3 is TGTGCCAGCAGTACAGGGACAGAGGAAAACATTCAGTACTTC.